This entry is about one T cell receptor (beta chain). The antigen is undetermined. Produced via immunoSEQ multiplex PCR; TCRdb's table is partial and in-frame only. The table lists about 59,000 clones, roughly 92% of them singletons, with about 20% in the top ten. Per the germline V gene, CDR1 is MGHRA and CDR2 is YSYEKL. CDR3 length: 13 amino acids. V was trimmed by 3 bases and J by 7 bases, leaving 12 bases between them. The source of the sample is a study of T cells in localized non-small cell lung cancer. Regarding the study as a whole: Heterogeneity cannot be ruled out, as sequencing used one tumor region only. Median roughly 57 top-100 tumor clones were shared with paired adjacent lung.

The J gene is TRBJ1-1, the V gene TRBV4-1, with D hard to call. This receptor was identified in a man aged 35-69 years with stage I lung adenocarcinoma. The material sequenced was peripheral blood, taken before any cancer treatment. CDR3 residues: CASSQESGVEAFF. CDR3 DNA sequence: TGCGCCAGCAGCCAGGAATCCGGGGTTGAAGCTTTCTTT.